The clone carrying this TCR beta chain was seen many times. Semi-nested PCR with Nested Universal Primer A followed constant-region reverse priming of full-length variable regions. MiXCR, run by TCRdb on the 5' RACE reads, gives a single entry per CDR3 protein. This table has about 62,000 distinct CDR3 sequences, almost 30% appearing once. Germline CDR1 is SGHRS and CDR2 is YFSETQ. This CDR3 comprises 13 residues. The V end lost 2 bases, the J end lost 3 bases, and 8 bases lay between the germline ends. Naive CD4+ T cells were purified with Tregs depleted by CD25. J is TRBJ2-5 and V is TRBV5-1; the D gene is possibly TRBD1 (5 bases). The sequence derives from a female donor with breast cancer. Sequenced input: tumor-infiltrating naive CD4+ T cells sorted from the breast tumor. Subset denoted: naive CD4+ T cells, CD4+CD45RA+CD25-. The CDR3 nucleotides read TGCGCCAGCAGCTTCGGACAAGAAGAGACCCAGTACTTC. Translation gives CASSFGQEETQYF. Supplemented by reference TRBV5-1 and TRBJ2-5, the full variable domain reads KAGVTQTPRYLIKTRGQQVTLSCSPISGHRSVSWYQQTPGQGLQFLFEYFSETQRNKGNFPGRFSGRQFSNSRSEMNVSTLELGDSALYLCASSFGQEETQYFGPGTRLLVL.